Listed here are 26 T cell receptor beta chains from one sample, sequenced in a study of control samples from healthy donors and cancer patients. Generated by immunoSEQ multiplex PCR, the TCRdb table keeps only in-frame clones and is missing some. In the table there are around 80,000 clones, roughly 88% of which are singletons. Material for sequencing was blood. These receptors originate from a woman in her 50s in good health.

The rearrangement uses TRBV2 and TRBJ1-5; maybe TRBD1 (5 bases). V lost 4 bases and J lost 3, with 10 bases in between. This CDR3 is 14 amino acids long. The germline V gene has CDR1 SNHLY and CDR2 FYNNEI. Here the CDR3 reads CASSGGRNNQPQHF. CDR3 nucleotide sequence: TGTGCCAGCAGTGGGGGACGGAACAATCAGCCCCAGCATTTT. The full variable domain, completed using reference TRBV2 and TRBJ1-5, is EPEVTQTPSHQVTQMGQEVILRCVPISNHLYFYWYRQILGQKVEFLVSFYNNEISEKSEIFDDQFSVERPDGSNFTLKIRSTKLEDSAMYFCASSGGRNNQPQHFGDGTRLSIL.

V usage is TRBV27 and J usage is TRBJ1-1; D is perhaps TRBD1 (6 bases). Trimming took 5 bases from V and 4 from J, leaving 17 bases between them. Germline CDR1 MNHEY, CDR2 SMNVEV (reference sequence). This CDR3 spans 15 amino acids. The CDR3 DNA is TGTGCCAGCAGTCTAGTACGAGGGGGGCGCACTGAAGCTTTCTTT. Encoded protein: CASSLVRGGRTEAFF.

This chain joins TRBV9 and TRBJ1-3; D is perhaps TRBD1 (5 bases). V was cut by 3 bases and J by 4 bases, with 17 bases left in between. The CDR3 consists of 16 residues. Germline V CDR1 and CDR2: SGDLS, YYNGEE. The CDR3 DNA reads TGTGCCAGCAGCGAAATTGGGCAGGGAGGAGGAAACACCATATATTTT. Translating gives CASSEIGQGGGNTIYF.

This clone was seen more than once but under ten times. The chain has TRBV2 and TRBJ1-4; D call uncertain. The CDR3 contains 15 residues. Trimming stripped 7 bases from V and 3 bases from J, with 15 bases between. Germline V gives CDR1 SNHLY, CDR2 FYNNEI. The CDR3 bases are TGTGCCAGCACCCTGAACCCCTCGGCTAATGAAAAACTGTTTTTT. As protein: CASTLNPSANEKLFF.

A single count supports this clone. V and J are TRBV4-2 and TRBJ2-3; 8 nucleotides match TRBD2. The V gene's germline CDR1 is LGHNA and CDR2 YNFKEQ. The CDR3 totals 15 residues. With V trimmed by 0 bases and J by 9 bases, 8 bases remained unmatched. CDR3 DNA sequence: TGTGCCAGCAGCCAAGATCGCGGGGGGCCCCTGACGCAGTATTTT. Translation gives CASSQDRGGPLTQYF.

This chain connects TRBV18 to TRBJ1-1, with 8 positions matching TRBD1. The ends lost 6 bases at V and 6 bases at J; junction bases unmatched: 6. CDR3 length: 13 amino acids. Germline CDR1 is KGHSH and CDR2 is LQKENI. Written as DNA, the CDR3 is TGTGCCAGCTCTCGGACAGGGACAGCTGAAGCTTTCTTT. This codes for CASSRTGTAEAFF.

This clone was counted a single time. The chain uses TRBV25-1 and TRBJ2-5; possible D gene TRBD2, 7 bases. This CDR3 contains 16 residues. V was pared by 3 bases and J by 4 bases, with 18 bases between. Germline values: CDR1 MGHDK, CDR2 SYGVNS. The CDR3: CASSEGGGHSRETQYF. CDR3 nucleotide sequence: TGTGCCAGCAGTGAGGGAGGGGGACATAGTAGAGAGACCCAGTACTTC.

The chain couples TRBV7-2 to TRBJ1-2; the D is unclear. Germline CDR1 reads SGHTA; CDR2 reads FQGNSA. V gave up 10 bases and J gave up 8 bases, with 29 bases separating them. The CDR3 totals 16 residues. This CDR3 reads CATTKTNFQDVGGYTF. CDR3 nucleotides: TGTGCCACCACTAAAACCAATTTTCAAGACGTAGGAGGCTACACCTTC.

V gene TRBV19 combines with J gene TRBJ2-2; maybe TRBD2 (6 bases). Trimming took off 6 bases at V and 4 bases at J, with 18 bases between the two ends. The germline CDR1 and CDR2 sequences are LNHDA and SQIVND (reference sequence). This CDR3 comprises 16 residues. CDR3 protein: CASSRGSSMSTGELFF. CDR3 DNA sequence: TGTGCCAGTAGCCGGGGGTCCTCCATGTCCACCGGGGAGCTGTTTTTT.

The chain links TRBV5-1 to TRBJ1-2; weak D call: TRBD1 (5 bases). The CDR3 has 13 amino acids. CDR1 is SGHRS and CDR2 is YFSETQ in the germline V gene. V lost 6 bases and J 6 bases, leaving 15 bases between the germline ends. As DNA, the CDR3 is TGCGCCAGCAAGCCCATGTTACAGGATGGCTACACCTTC. Translated, it gives CASKPMLQDGYTF.

The chain links TRBV9 to TRBJ1-2; tentative D call: TRBD1 (5 bases). CDR3 length equals 17 residues. Germline V gene data show CDR1 as SGDLS and CDR2 as YYNGEE. Trimming took off 7 bases at V and 0 bases at J, with 22 bases between the two ends. The CDR3 region is CASSTSREGIANYGYTF. In DNA, the CDR3 is TGTGCCAGCTCGACCTCGAGAGAGGGGATAGCTAACTATGGCTACACCTTC.

The rearrangement uses TRBV11-2 and TRBJ2-1, with a tentative D call TRBD2 (6 bases). Trimming took 5 bases from V and 7 from J, leaving 21 bases between them. The CDR3 is made up of 16 amino acids. CDR1 and CDR2 (germline): SGHAT, FQNNGV. The CDR3 sequence: CASSPRPLLGTNEQFF. The CDR3 bases are TGTGCCAGCAGCCCCCGACCGCTTCTGGGGACTAATGAGCAGTTCTTC.

This chain connects TRBV7-9 to TRBJ1-2; D ambiguous. Germline lookup yields CDR1 SEHNR and CDR2 FQNEAQ (reference sequence). The CDR3 length is 14 residues. Trimming left V 6 bases short and J 0 bases short, with 11 bases between. CDR3 amino acids: CASSPAPPNYGYTF. The CDR3 bases are TGTGCCAGCAGTCCTGCCCCTCCTAACTATGGCTACACCTTC.

This sequence joins TRBV12-5 and TRBJ2-1, with D hard to call. Looked up from germline, CDR1 is LGHNT and CDR2 is FRNRAP. CDR3 length: 10 amino acids. V dropped 6 bases and J dropped 7 bases, with 4 bases sitting between them. The CDR3 sequence: CASGENEQFF. The CDR3 DNA sequence: TGTGCTAGTGGGGAGAATGAGCAGTTCTTC.

The CDR3 spells CASSAQKDPSAIYF. CDR3 DNA sequence: TGTGCCAGCAGCGCCCAGAAGGATCCCTCCGCGATATATTTT. The chain carries TRBV9 and TRBJ1-3; D unclear. Trimming left V 3 bases short and J 13 bases short, with 20 bases between. The CDR3 totals 14 residues. Per the germline V gene, CDR1 is SGDLS and CDR2 is YYNGEE.

This rearrangement joins TRBV5-1 to TRBJ2-1, with 11 bases that match TRBD2. CDR1 is SGHRS, CDR2 YFSETQ, per germline. The length of the CDR3 is 15 residues. The ends lost 4 bases at V and 4 bases at J; junction bases unmatched: 4. The CDR3 sequence: CASSPTSGTYNEQFF. The CDR3 coding sequence is TGCGCCAGCAGCCCGACTAGCGGGACATACAATGAGCAGTTCTTC.

The chain uses TRBV30 and TRBJ1-6; no clear D gene. CDR1 and CDR2 (germline): GTSNPN, SVGIG (reference sequence). V shed 4 bases and J shed 9 bases, with 13 bases lying between them. The CDR3 contains 13 residues. CDR3 residues: CAWTPERGSPLHF. The DNA for the CDR3 is TGTGCCTGGACCCCCGAGCGGGGTTCACCCCTCCACTTT.

The gene calls are TRBV5-1 and TRBJ1-4, with D perhaps TRBD1 (6 bases). Trimming cost V 2 bases and J 8 bases, with 13 bases left between them. The CDR3 covers 14 residues. The germline V gene has CDR1 SGHRS and CDR2 YFSETQ. The CDR3 reads CASSFLQGGEKLFF. CDR3 nucleotides: TGCGCCAGCAGCTTCTTACAGGGAGGAGAAAAACTGTTTTTT.

The rearrangement uses TRBV5-4 and TRBJ2-3; 8 bases are shared with TRBD2. The germline V gene encodes CDR1 SGHNT and CDR2 YYREEE (reference sequence). V gave up 10 bases and J gave up 0 bases; unmatched junction bases: 7. The CDR3 runs 14 residues. CDR3 sequence: CAGGLATSTDTQYF. Here the CDR3 DNA reads TGTGCCGGCGGACTAGCCACGAGCACAGATACGCAGTATTTT.

The chain has TRBV28 and TRBJ2-7; D possibly corresponds to TRBD2 (6 bases). The CDR3 extends over 14 amino acids. CDR1 and CDR2 (germline): MDHEN, SYDVKM. Trimming took 6 bases from V and 3 from J, leaving 15 bases between them. The CDR3 loop reads CASSHPLASYEQYF. CDR3 sequence (DNA): TGTGCCAGCAGCCACCCGCTAGCGAGCTACGAGCAGTACTTC.

This clone appeared once. The chain combines TRBV30 with TRBJ1-2; D is unresolved. V was cut by 3 bases and J by 2 bases, with 4 bases left in between. Looked up from germline, CDR1 is GTSNPN and CDR2 is SVGIG (reference sequence). This CDR3 is 11 amino acids long. This CDR3 reads CAWRGNYGYTF. Written as DNA, the CDR3 is TGTGCCTGGAGGGGGAACTATGGCTACACCTTC.

The V and J genes are TRBV5-4 and TRBJ2-1; a weak D match, TRBD2 (5 bases). CDR1 SGHNT and CDR2 YYREEE come from the germline V gene (reference sequence). Trimming stripped 9 bases from V and 1 base from J, with 11 bases between. The CDR3 spans 13 residues. The CDR3 region is CAMDFGSYNEQFF. CDR3 DNA sequence: TGTGCCATGGACTTCGGATCCTACAATGAGCAGTTCTTC.

Details on this clone: Other nucleotide sequences from this sample produce the same CDR3. This chain joins TRBV24-1 and TRBJ2-3; TRBD1 might be the D (6 bases). CDR1 and CDR2 from the germline V gene are KGHDR and SFDVKD. The V end was cut by 2 bases, the J end by 0 bases, with 14 bases between. This CDR3 contains 17 residues. CDR3 protein: CATSDSRLGASTDTQYF. The CDR3 nucleotides are TGTGCCACCAGTGATTCACGGCTGGGGGCTAGCACAGATACGCAGTATTTT.

The rearrangement uses TRBV3-1 (or the pseudogene TRBV3-2) and TRBJ1-2, with D uncertain. CDR3 size: 15 residues. The germline V and J ends were trimmed by 2 bases and 1 base, with 11 bases remaining between them. Germline CDR1 is LGHDT and CDR2 is YNNKEL (reference sequence). CDR3 nucleotides: TGTGCCAGCAGCCAAAATTTGCGACATAACTATGGCTACACCTTC. Protein sequence: CASSQNLRHNYGYTF.

The chain employs TRBV11-3 and TRBJ2-1, with TRBD1 matching over 7 bases. This CDR3 is built from 15 residues. Germline V gives CDR1 SGHNT, CDR2 YENEEA. V lost 3 bases, J lost 4 bases, and 6 bases stayed unmatched. The CDR3 nucleotides are TGTGCCAGCAGCTTTGCCACAGGGGAATACAATGAGCAGTTCTTC. Protein: CASSFATGEYNEQFF.

This sequence joins TRBV3-1 (or the pseudogene TRBV3-2) and TRBJ2-1; the D is unclear. This CDR3 region has 13 residues. Per the germline V gene, CDR1 is LGHDT and CDR2 is YNNKEL (reference sequence). V was cut by 3 bases and J by 7 bases, with 10 bases left in between. CDR3 loop: CASSHARKNEQFF. The CDR3 nucleotides read TGTGCCAGCAGCCATGCAAGGAAAAATGAGCAGTTCTTC.